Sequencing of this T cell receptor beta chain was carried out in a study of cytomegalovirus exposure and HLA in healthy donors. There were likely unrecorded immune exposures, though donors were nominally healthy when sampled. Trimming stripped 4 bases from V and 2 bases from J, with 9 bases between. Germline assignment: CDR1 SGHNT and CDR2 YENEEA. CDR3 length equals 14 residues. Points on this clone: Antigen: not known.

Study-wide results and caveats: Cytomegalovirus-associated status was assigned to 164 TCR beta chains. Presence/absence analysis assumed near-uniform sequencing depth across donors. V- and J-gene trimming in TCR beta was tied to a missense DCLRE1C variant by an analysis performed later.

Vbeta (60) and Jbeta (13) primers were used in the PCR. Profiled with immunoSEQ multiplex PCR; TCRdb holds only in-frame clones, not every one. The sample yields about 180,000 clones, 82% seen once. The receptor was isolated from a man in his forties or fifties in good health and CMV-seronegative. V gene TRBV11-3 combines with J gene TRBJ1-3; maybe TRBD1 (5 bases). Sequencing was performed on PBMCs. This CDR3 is CASSSGWTGNTIYF. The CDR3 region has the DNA TGTGCCAGCAGCTCAGGGTGGACTGGAAACACCATATATTTT.